Each of the 12 T cell receptor beta chains below was sequenced from the same sample in a study of a mutant IDH1 vaccine in newly diagnosed glioma. Repertoires were generated with immunoSEQ multiplex PCR, while TCRdb's copy carries only in-frame clones and drops some. The sample has approximately 41,000 clones; around 90% are singletons. The time point was: week 23, last vaccination. Doses comprised 300 ug of mutant IDH1 20-mer peptide each, plus topical imiquimod. Their recognized antigens are unknown. The sequencing used PBMCs, collected from a glioma patient whose treatment included an IDH1 peptide vaccine. The receptor source for this set is a man aged 45-65 years with glioma.

A note on this clone: A read error may produce the germline difference seen at one junction end. This chain links TRBV5-4 with TRBJ2-7, with 14 bases aligning to TRBD2. CDR3 length equals 13 residues. The germline V gene encodes CDR1 SGHNT and CDR2 YYREEE (reference sequence). In nucleotides, the CDR3 is TGTGCCAGCAGCTTGGCCGGGACTAGCGGGAGTGAGTTC. Translation: CASSLAGTSGSEF.

This chain links TRBV6-5 with TRBJ2-7; possible D gene TRBD2, 5 bases. V lost 6 bases to trimming and J lost 0 bases, with 12 bases between them. Germline V lookup: CDR1 MNHEY, CDR2 SVGAGI. This CDR3 contains 14 residues. CDR3 loop: CASSTSRGSYEQYF. The CDR3 nucleotides are TGTGCCAGCAGCACGTCCCGGGGCTCCTACGAGCAGTACTTC.

This clone has only one observation. The V call is TRBV27, the J call TRBJ2-5; the match to TRBD2 covers 7 bases. There are 14 residues in the CDR3. Per the germline V gene, CDR1 is MNHEY and CDR2 is SMNVEV (reference sequence). Losses at the gene ends were 2 bases for V and 7 bases for J; bases not matched to a gene: 7. The CDR3 coding sequence is TGTGCCAGCAGTTTAAGGGAGGGGCGGCGGACCCAGTACTTC. It yields the protein CASSLREGRRTQYF.

This chain links TRBV28 with TRBJ2-2; TRBD1 is a possible D gene (5 bases). Germline V CDR1 and CDR2: MDHEN, SYDVKM. The CDR3 consists of 16 residues. Trimming cost V 2 bases and J 6 bases, with 16 bases left between them. CDR3 sequence: CASSLTPGSGSGELFF. The CDR3, as DNA: TGTGCCAGCAGTTTAACCCCCGGGTCAGGGTCCGGGGAGCTGTTTTTT.

Comments on this clone: The sample contains more than one DNA sequence encoding this CDR3. The chain combines TRBV20-1 with TRBJ1-2, with no clear D. Trimming removed 4 bases from V and 5 bases from J, with 8 bases in between. The CDR3 contains 11 residues. The germline CDR1 and CDR2 sequences are DFQATT and SNEGSKA (reference sequence). This CDR3 is CSAKTPYGYTF. Written as DNA, the CDR3 is TGCAGTGCTAAAACACCTTATGGCTACACCTTC.

The chain uses TRBV4-3 and TRBJ1-4, with 10 bases fitting TRBD1. This CDR3 comprises 16 residues. Germline CDR1 reads LGHNA; CDR2 reads YSLEER. The V and J ends lost 1 base and 5 bases, in that order; junction bases with no gene match: 4. CDR3 sequence: CASSQGKDRGNEKLFF. CDR3 sequence (DNA): TGCGCCAGCAGCCAAGGGAAGGACAGGGGGAATGAAAAACTGTTTTTT.

The chain has TRBV4-1 and TRBJ1-1; D is ambiguous. This CDR3 region has 14 residues. Trimming pared 4 bases from V and 1 base from J, leaving 10 bases between. Germline CDR1 is MGHRA and CDR2 is YSYEKL. In nucleotides, the CDR3 is TGCGCCAGCAGCCCCTTAACGGGGAACACTGAAGCTTTCTTT. This gives the protein CASSPLTGNTEAFF.

V and J are TRBV5-6 and TRBJ1-2; TRBD1 aligns across 10 bases. The CDR3 spans 17 residues. The junction had 13 bases not matched to a gene; V was cut back by 0 bases and J by 8 bases. Germline V gene sequence: CDR1 SGHDT, CDR2 YYEEEE. The CDR3 DNA sequence: TGTGCCAGCAGCTTGGGGCTCGGGACAGGGGCCCGCGGGGGCTACACCTTC. Translating it yields CASSLGLGTGARGGYTF.

This sequence joins TRBV7-9 and TRBJ1-5; D unresolved. This CDR3 has 13 amino acids. V lost 5 bases, J lost 4 bases, and 9 bases lay in between. Germline V CDR1 and CDR2: SEHNR, FQNEAQ (reference sequence). CDR3 bases: TGTGCCAGCAGCAATGTGAGGAATCAGCCCCAGCATTTT. Translating it yields CASSNVRNQPQHF.

This clone was seen only once. The chain employs TRBV27 and TRBJ2-1, with TRBD2 as a possible D gene (8 bases). This CDR3 is built from 14 residues. Germline lookup yields CDR1 MNHEY and CDR2 SMNVEV (reference sequence). The V and J ends lost 8 bases and 3 bases respectively, with 14 bases between them. The CDR3 DNA is TGTGCCAGCTTCGGGAGGGGGCTCTACAATGAGCAGTTCTTC. It translates to CASFGRGLYNEQFF.

The genes are TRBV5-5 and TRBJ2-7; a possible D gene is TRBD1 (6 bases). V was pared by 3 bases and J by 1 base, with 8 bases between. Looked up from germline, CDR1 is SGHKS and CDR2 is YYEKEE (reference sequence). The CDR3 spans 13 residues. The CDR3 coding sequence is TGTGCCAGCAGCTCCCAGGGGTCCTACGAGCAGTACTTC. Protein sequence: CASSSQGSYEQYF.

DNA of the CDR3: TGTGCCAGTAGCCCGGACCAATCCAATGAGCAGTTCTTC. Translating it yields CASSPDQSNEQFF. V is TRBV19 and J is TRBJ2-1; D gene unclear. The CDR3 runs 13 residues. V lost 6 bases and J 6 bases, leaving 12 bases between the germline ends. CDR1 is LNHDA and CDR2 is SQIVND in the germline V gene (reference sequence).